This T cell receptor beta chain is from a study of cytomegalovirus exposure and HLA in healthy donors. General study results and limits: In a later analysis, TCR beta V- and J-gene trimming showed a link to a missense DCLRE1C variant. The authors judged a highly shared variant cluster likely a sequencing artifact. A few CMV-associated chains were confirmed in vitro to be specific for CMV antigens.

13 Jbeta primers and 60 Vbeta primers were used for the PCR. Sequencing was performed with immunoSEQ multiplex PCR; in TCRdb, only in-frame clones are kept and a portion is missing. The repertoire has around 150,000 clones, 55% to 85% of them found once; the top ten carry roughly 2.1%. Concerning this clone: Its antigen is currently unknown.

The CDR3 is 15 amino acids. Germline lookup yields CDR1 MNHEY and CDR2 SVGAGI. Trimming shortened V by 0 bases and J by 0 bases, and 7 bases separated the two germline ends. This receptor was taken from a man between 35 and 55 years old in good health and CMV-seronegative. The chain employs TRBV6-5 and TRBJ2-3; D gene ambiguous. Sequenced material: PBMCs. The CDR3 loop reads CASSYSGSSTDTQYF. The CDR3 DNA sequence: TGTGCCAGCAGTTACTCTGGCAGTAGCACAGATACGCAGTATTTT.